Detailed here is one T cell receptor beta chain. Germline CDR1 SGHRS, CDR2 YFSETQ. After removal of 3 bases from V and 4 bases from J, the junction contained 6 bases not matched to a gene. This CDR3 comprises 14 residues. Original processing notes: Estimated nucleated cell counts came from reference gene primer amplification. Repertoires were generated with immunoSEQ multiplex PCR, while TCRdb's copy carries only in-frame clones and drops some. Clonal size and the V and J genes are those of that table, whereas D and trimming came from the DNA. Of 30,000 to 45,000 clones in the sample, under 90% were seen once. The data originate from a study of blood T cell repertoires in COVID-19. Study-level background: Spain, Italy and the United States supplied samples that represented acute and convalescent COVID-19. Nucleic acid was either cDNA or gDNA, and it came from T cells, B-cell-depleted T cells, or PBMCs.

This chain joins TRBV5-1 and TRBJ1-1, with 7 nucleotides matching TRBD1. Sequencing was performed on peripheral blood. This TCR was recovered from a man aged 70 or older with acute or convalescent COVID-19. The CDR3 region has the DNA TGCGCCAGCAGCTACGACAGGGACGCCACTGAAGCTTTCTTT. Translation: CASSYDRDATEAFF.